Sequencing of this T cell receptor (beta chain) was carried out in a study of T cell responses to AZD1222 COVID-19 vaccine (dated by TCRdb to the early 2020s). A note on the overall study: AZD1222 recipients given second doses at about 4 weeks or at about 12 weeks were pooled, since spike-specific TCR depth and breadth were not found to differ between the two schedules. TCR sequencing was performed for roughly 240 trial participants, of whom about 200 were given two doses of AZD1222 and approximately 26 were given two doses of MenACWY control vaccine. Trial participants were enrolled by age into subgroups of 18-55, 56-69 and 70-plus years, and 148, 28 and 57 TCR-sequenced participants, respectively, were included in these subgroups. The research as a whole found: Reportedly, close to half of the unique spike-specific TCRs recognized epitopes lying outside the regions that are mutated in the B.1.351 and B.1.1.7 variants. Conclusions about previously exposed vaccinees are limited, since just 5 or 6 AZD1222 recipients were seropositive for SARS-CoV-2 at baseline. CD4 TCRs associated with the vaccine covered the entire spike protein, and the dominant responses were in regions 160-218 and 743-854. The 56-69-year group was small, and its depth increase did not reach significance, likely because of low power. Because no day 14 peak-response samples were available, repertoires were characterized only after the peak T cell response. After two AZD1222 doses, both the breadth and the depth of spike-specific TCRs were significantly higher than at day 0 and than in MenACWY recipients. Most participants were white British and females outnumbered males, and the authors suggested that clonal diversity may have been underestimated.

Trimming accounts for 2 bases at V and 3 bases at J, while the number of junction bases matched to no gene is 9. The germline V gene (reference sequence) sets CDR1 to MNHNY and CDR2 to SVGAGI. The CDR3 goes from the cysteine to the phenylalanine over 16 residues. Only the CDR3 portion is preserved as DNA: 48 bases, with reading frame beginning at the first base. Explained via the paper, the time point label denotes: baseline before first vaccination. Vaccinee samples came from UK trials COV001 and COV002, including a single-blind randomized controlled phase 2/3 trial of AZD1222 (ChAdOx1 nCoV-19) in healthy adults. For TCRbeta chain sequencing, PBMC samples from trial participants were taken at day 0 and at day 28 after the second dose. The CDR3 regions of human TCRbeta chains were analyzed by immunosequencing. In the paper's pipeline: TCRs in the repertoires were compared against a reference library of SARS-CoV-2-specific TCRs that had been generated with the MIRA antigen-specificity platform. Breadth meant the fraction of unique TCRs that were SARS-CoV-2-associated, whereas depth meant the fraction of total T cells that were SARS-CoV-2-associated. Using the MIRA data, each spike-specific TCR was mapped to the spike region that the TCR reacts to and placed in a CD4 or CD8 class. Log10-transformed breadth and depth values were compared by one-way ANOVA with Sidak's multiple comparisons tests. TCRdb provides this immuneACCESS table in a form limited to in-frame rearrangements. Some clones are lacking; in checked studies, under half of them reflect an unresolved V gene, and why the rest are absent is not known. Clone size and the V and J calls come from that table; the DNA yielded D and trimming. For this sample the table gives under 95,000 clones, of which 89% were detected only once. The ten most abundant clones make up 2.4% of the sample.

Note on this clone: Its antigen target is currently unknown. Base qualities are not provided; no much larger clone lies one nucleotide away.

This sequence originates from an adult in good health. The starting material was peripheral blood, obtained on day 0 of AZD1222 vaccination. Rearrangement joined TRBV6-6 to TRBJ1-2, with 7 middle bases fitting TRBD1. In nucleotides, the sequence is TGTGCCAGCAGTTACCTGGGGGGAGGGGGCGACTATGGCTACACCTTC. It is translated as CASSYLGGGGDYGYTF.